A single sample is the source of the 23 T cell receptor beta chains below, sequenced in a study of coeliac disease. This table comes from immunoSEQ multiplex PCR, and its TCRdb copy is limited to in-frame clones, with some not included. The table records around 6,700 clones, around 65% of them present only once. The source material was lamina propria lymphocytes from the gut. These receptors were obtained from a man aged 45-65 years with active celiac disease.

The CDR3 region has the DNA TGTGCCAGCAGCTCCGGGACAGGGATGTGGGAGCAGTACGTC. Protein product: CASSSGTGMWEQYV. The rearrangement uses TRBV7-9 and TRBJ2-7; 9 positions match TRBD1. V lost 4 bases to trimming and J lost 7 bases; unmatched junction nucleotides: 8. CDR1 and CDR2 (germline): SEHNR, FQNEAQ (reference sequence). There are 14 residues in the CDR3.

The chain carries TRBV7-2 and TRBJ1-3; possibly TRBD1 for D (5 bases). V was trimmed by 4 bases and J by 4 bases, leaving 14 bases between them. CDR1 and CDR2 (germline): SGHTA, FQGNSA. The CDR3 is 15 amino acids. The chain's CDR3 is CASSSTDFTGNTIYF. The CDR3 region has the DNA TGTGCCAGCAGCTCGACAGACTTCACCGGAAACACCATATATTTT.

This clone was found once. The CDR3 here is CASSLGGQETQYF. The CDR3, as DNA: TGCGCCAGCAGCTTAGGGGGACAAGAGACCCAGTACTTC. The chain couples TRBV5-1 to TRBJ2-5, with a weak D call TRBD1 (6 bases). This CDR3 is built from 13 residues. Between the trimmed V and J ends, which lost 2 bases and 2 bases, there was a span of 7 bases. The V gene's germline CDR1 is SGHRS and CDR2 YFSETQ.

This clone was recorded once. This chain connects TRBV29-1 to TRBJ2-3, with 8 bases identical to TRBD2. Germline V lookup: CDR1 SQVTM, CDR2 ANQGSEA. The CDR3 loop spans 14 amino acids. J was trimmed by 4 bases and V by 6 bases; bases with no gene match: 9. The CDR3 sequence: CSVGPGGPADTQYF. In DNA form, the CDR3 reads TGCAGCGTGGGACCGGGAGGGCCCGCAGATACGCAGTATTTT.

This chain joins TRBV13 and TRBJ2-1, with 7 nucleotides matching TRBD2. Germline CDR1 is PRHDT and CDR2 is FYEKMQ (reference sequence). The CDR3 is 15 amino acids. J lost 9 bases, V lost 6 bases, and 14 bases had no gene match. CDR3 residues: CASSPRGGLVGEQFF. CDR3 sequence (DNA): TGTGCCAGCAGTCCAAGGGGCGGACTAGTGGGTGAGCAGTTCTTC.

The rearrangement uses TRBV6-6 and TRBJ2-7, with D perhaps matching TRBD2 (5 bases). This CDR3 is 13 amino acids long. V lost 6 bases, J lost 0 bases, and 9 bases lay in between. The V gene's germline CDR1 is MNHNY and CDR2 SVGAGI (reference sequence). The DNA for the CDR3 is TGTGCCAGCAGGCCGGGAACCTCCTACGAGCAGTACGTC. The encoded protein is CASRPGTSYEQYV.

The chain is built from TRBV7-9 and TRBJ2-1; 7 nucleotides agree with TRBD1. The CDR3 runs to 15 residues. The trim removed 5 bases at V and 5 bases at J, leaving 9 bases unmatched. From germline, CDR1 is SEHNR and CDR2 FQNEAQ (reference sequence). This chain's CDR3 is CASSLTGPGDNEQFF. The CDR3 DNA reads as TGTGCCAGCAGCCTGACAGGGCCGGGCGACAATGAGCAGTTCTTC. The full variable domain, its missing parts supplied by reference TRBV7-9 and TRBJ2-1, is DTGVSQNPRHKITKRGQNVTFRCDPISEHNRLYWYRQTLGQGPEFLTYFQNEAQLEKSRLLSDRFSAERPKGSFSTLEIQRTEQGDSAMYLCASSLTGPGDNEQFFGPGTRLTVL.

The chain uses TRBV12-5 and TRBJ2-7; 7 bases line up with TRBD2. This CDR3 contains 13 residues. Germline V gene data show CDR1 as LGHNT and CDR2 as FRNRAP. J lost 3 bases, V lost 7 bases, and 6 bases had no gene match. The CDR3 DNA reads TGTGCTAGTGTTGTTCGGGAGGACTACGAGCAGTACGTC. It codes for CASVVREDYEQYV.

The chain employs TRBV6-6 and TRBJ2-5, with D maybe TRBD2 (6 bases). Germline V CDR1 and CDR2: MNHNY, SVGAGI (reference sequence). Between the trimmed V and J ends, which lost 4 bases and 2 bases, there was a span of 17 bases. The CDR3 has 16 amino acids. CDR3: CASSSTPSREQETQYF. Here the CDR3 DNA reads TGTGCCAGCAGTTCTACCCCCAGTCGGGAGCAAGAGACCCAGTACTTC.

The chain couples TRBV4-3 to TRBJ2-1, with 13 bases fitting TRBD2. CDR3 length: 16 amino acids. Trimming removed 3 bases from V and 7 bases from J; junction bases left unmatched: 6. Germline-derived CDR1 and CDR2 are LGHNA and YSLEER. CDR3 in amino acids: CASSQRTSGSRNEQFF. CDR3 in DNA: TGCGCCAGCAGCCAGCGGACTAGCGGGAGTAGGAATGAGCAGTTCTTC.

The gene calls are TRBV23-1 and TRBJ2-3; 7 bases match TRBD2. TRBV23-1 falls under the ORF class, with uncertain function. The CDR3 consists of 15 residues. V gave up 4 bases and J gave up 1 base; unmatched junction bases: 5. CDR3: CASSPGLAGTDTQYF. The CDR3 region has the DNA TGCGCCAGCAGTCCGGGTCTAGCGGGCACAGATACGCAGTATTTT.

This rearrangement joins TRBV9 to TRBJ2-7; 7 bases are shared with TRBD2. CDR3 length: 13 residues. Germline-derived CDR1 and CDR2 are SGDLS and YYNGEE. V lost 7 bases to trimming and J lost 2 bases; unmatched junction nucleotides: 6. The CDR3 DNA follows: TGTGCCAGCGGGAGGGGAACCACCTACGAGCAGTACTTC. It codes for CASGRGTTYEQYF.

About this clone: In the same sample, other DNA sequences code for this CDR3. V usage is TRBV18 and J usage is TRBJ1-1, with 9 bases lining up with TRBD1. Trimming took 2 bases from V and 0 from J; bases not matched to a gene: 4. This CDR3 contains 16 residues. The germline CDR1 and CDR2 sequences are KGHSH and LQKENI. CDR3 residues: CASSPGTGSMNTEAFF. As DNA, the CDR3 is TGTGCCAGCTCACCAGGGACAGGGAGCATGAACACTGAAGCTTTCTTT. The whole variable domain, remainder taken from reference TRBV18 and TRBJ1-1, is NAGVMQNPRHLVRRRGQEARLRCSPMKGHSHVYWYRQLPEEGLKFMVYLQKENIIDESGMPKERFSAEFPKEGPSILRIQQVVRGDSAAYFCASSPGTGSMNTEAFFGQGTRLTVV.

This clone was seen more than once but under ten times. The rearrangement links TRBV20-1 to TRBJ2-5, with D hard to call. CDR3 size: 10 residues. CDR1 DFQATT and CDR2 SNEGSKA come from the germline V gene (reference sequence). Trimming removed 5 bases from V and 3 bases from J, with 4 bases in between. CDR3 in DNA: TGCAGTGCTGTTAAAGAGACCCAGTACTTC. Translated: CSAVKETQYF.

This clone occurred a few times. The rearrangement uses TRBV7-9 and TRBJ2-1, with 11 bases that match TRBD2. Per the germline V gene, CDR1 is SEHNR and CDR2 is FQNEAQ (reference sequence). V was pared by 2 bases and J by 9 bases, with 9 bases of the junction left unmatched. The CDR3 extends over 16 amino acids. CDR3 sequence reads: CASSLSLLAGGPEQFF. The CDR3 nucleotides are TGTGCCAGCAGCTTAAGCTTGCTAGCGGGAGGACCTGAGCAGTTCTTC.

The chain is built from TRBV29-1 and TRBJ2-2; weak D call: TRBD1 (6 bases). CDR3 size: 15 residues. Trimming took 6 bases from V and 1 from J, leaving 15 bases between them. The germline V gene has CDR1 SQVTM and CDR2 ANQGSEA. CDR3 nucleotide sequence: TGCAGCGTCCTTGGGACAATTGGGAACACCGGGGAGCTGTTTTTT. This translates into CSVLGTIGNTGELFF.

The chain combines TRBV7-8 with TRBJ2-7; weak D call: TRBD1 (5 bases). The V end lost 6 bases, the J end lost 0 bases, and 9 bases lay between the germline ends. Germline values: CDR1 SGHVS, CDR2 FQNEAQ. CDR3 length equals 13 residues. CDR3 protein: CASSWTLSYEQYV. DNA for the CDR3: TGTGCCAGCAGTTGGACACTCTCCTACGAGCAGTACGTC.

The rearrangement links TRBV2 to TRBJ2-3; D unresolved. V lost 1 base and J 4 bases, leaving 9 bases between the germline ends. The CDR3 has 14 residues. CDR1 and CDR2 (germline): SNHLY, FYNNEI. Written as DNA, the CDR3 is TGTGCCAGCAGTGAAGAGCGAGTACCAGATACGCAGTATTTT. It yields the protein CASSEERVPDTQYF.

The J gene is TRBJ2-1, the V gene TRBV7-2; 10 nucleotides agree with TRBD2. The CDR3 is 15 residues long. Germline V gene data show CDR1 as SGHTA and CDR2 as FQGNSA. With 2 bases clipped from V and 8 bases from J, the junction kept 6 bases outside the gene matches. The CDR3 nucleotides read TGTGCCAGCAGCTTACGGGCTAGCGGGAGCCATGAGCAGTTCTTC. It is translated as CASSLRASGSHEQFF.

The chain combines TRBV2 with TRBJ1-4; D perhaps matches TRBD1 (6 bases). The CDR3 totals 17 residues. Germline V gene lookup returns CDR1 SNHLY and CDR2 FYNNEI. Trimming shortened V by 1 base and J by 0 bases, and 12 bases separated the two germline ends. The CDR3 loop is CASSEVGGGATNEKLFF. CDR3 bases: TGTGCCAGCAGTGAAGTAGGGGGGGGTGCAACTAATGAAAAACTGTTTTTT.

About this clone: An end of the junction differs from the germline gene, which may be a read error. This chain links TRBV12-5 with TRBJ2-3; TRBD1 aligns across 11 bases. The CDR3 loop spans 16 amino acids. Germline V CDR1 and CDR2: LGHNT, FRNRAP. The CDR3 is CASGLDRGPGTDTQYF. CDR3 nucleotides: TGTGCTAGTGGCTTGGACAGGGGGCCAGGCACAGATACGCAGTATTTT.

The chain carries TRBV2 and TRBJ2-3, with a possible D match to TRBD2 (6 bases). CDR1 is SNHLY, CDR2 FYNNEI, per germline. The CDR3 is 15 residues long. V gave up 4 bases and J gave up 0 bases, with 11 bases separating them. The CDR3: CASSGGSGSTDTQYF. The CDR3 DNA sequence: TGTGCCAGCAGTGGGGGAAGCGGGAGCACAGATACGCAGTATTTT.

The chain combines TRBV7-9 with TRBJ2-2, with D tentatively TRBD1 (5 bases). The germline CDR1 and CDR2 sequences are SEHNR and FQNEAQ (reference sequence). V lost 4 bases, J lost 4 bases, and 10 bases lay in between. The CDR3 sequence is 14 residues long. The CDR3 sequence is CASSYRQSTGELFF. CDR3 coding DNA: TGTGCCAGCAGCTATAGACAGAGCACCGGGGAGCTGTTTTTT.